This T cell receptor (beta chain) emerged from a study of Graves' ophthalmopathy and Graves' hyperthyroidism listed by TCRdb under 2018. In terms of the full investigation: Stable hyperthyroidism was defined as no progression to ophthalmopathy within 18 months of follow-up. The study used signatures of the TCR beta repertoire to tell Graves' ophthalmopathy apart from Graves' hyperthyroidism and to predict which patients would progress to ophthalmopathy. In total, approximately 140 blood samples were TCR-sequenced: 40 to 45 ophthalmopathy, approximately 75 hyperthyroidism and 17 hyperthyroidism-to-ophthalmopathy patients. To explore V-J signatures distinguishing ophthalmopathy from hyperthyroidism, a discovery set of 100 patients (43 ophthalmopathy, over 55 stable hyperthyroidism) was enrolled. An independent validation cohort comprised about 20 hyperthyroidism patients and over 15 patients who later progressed from hyperthyroidism to ophthalmopathy. In roughly six hyperthyroidism patients, the T-cell repertoires found in thyroid tissue were compared with those found in blood. Following sample collection, hyperthyroidism patients were given methimazole at a starting dose of 30 mg daily, and ophthalmopathy patients were given high-dose intravenous methylprednisolone. Paper-wide results and their limitations: In validation, the model predicted ophthalmopathy progression with 55% to 71% sensitivity and 72.22% specificity; roughly 12 predicted patients were CT-confirmed with GO in a median of about 7.1 months. The 13-signature model separated ophthalmopathy from stable hyperthyroidism with approximately 85% sensitivity and about 84% specificity in cross-validation, and 80%/75% in the test set. Most expanded thyroid clonotypes with a frequency above 0.001 also appeared in blood, which suggests that blood repertoires may reflect the immune response in the thyroid. No statistical method was used to predetermine the sample size, and group allocation was not hidden from the investigators.

The hyperthyroidism patients were 18 to 65 years old and newly diagnosed, with a disease duration of less than 2 months. Patients with other autoimmune diseases, uncontrolled infections, pregnancy or lactation were excluded from the study. Diagnosis relied on clinical symptoms, serum thyroxine, TRAb, thyroid ultrasound and orbital computed tomography. Total RNA was extracted using Trizol reagent, and RNA quality was checked on an Agilent 2100 Bioanalyzer. For repertoire sequencing, the TCR beta CDR3 regions were amplified from RNA transcripts. The first round of RT-PCR was done with HTBI primers and the Qiagen OneStep RT-PCR kit, and was followed by a second round of multiplex PCR, then size selection and purification. Libraries were sequenced paired-end with 100 bp reads on an Illumina HiSeq2000. The original methods were these. SOAPnuke was used for read processing, and reads with adapters, uncalled bases, a mean Phred below 15, or no exact constant-primer or identifier match were discarded. COPE v1.2.5 was used to merge high-quality paired reads. Clonotypes were defined as unique nucleotide sequences and were aligned to IMGT TRB V, D and J references using MiTCR v1.1. The analysis was limited to V-J combinations with a frequency above 0.0001, which together covered approximately 99% of the repertoires. A TCR clonal expansion and chaos score per V-J combination was defined as the ratio of F50 clonal expansion to chaos observed in the TCRdist matrix. Welch's t-statistics and random forest were used to reduce the features to roughly 14 V-J combinations, which were then used as input to a naive Bayes classifier. The similarity between thyroid and blood repertoires was quantified using the Morisita-Horn index. The public reads were reprocessed in TCRdb via fastp at Q25 and MiXCR, keeping in-frame beta chains. Identical CDR3 protein sequences are pooled into one entry, listed with their most common genes and DNA. TCRdb's processing, not the authors' own work, is the source of the V and J calls. Recorded for this sample are around 1.1 million distinct CDR3 sequences; 35% to 45% of them occurred a single time. The ten largest clones take up over 8.5% of the sample.

Turning to this clonotype: No cognate antigen has been identified for it. Base qualities were left out, and no much larger clone turns up one base away.

V ends up 5 bases short and J 7 bases short, with an unmatched junction base count of 11. Measured from the cysteine to the phenylalanine, the CDR3 is 15 residues long. Only the CDR3 part of the read is kept: 45 bases, read in frame from the first base. The CDR1 and CDR2 encoded by the germline V gene (reference sequence) are PRHDT and FYEKMQ. This receptor was taken from an adult man with Graves' hyperthyroidism. The chain is encoded by TRBV13 joined to TRBJ1-2; 9 of the junction bases match TRBD1. The sequenced material came from peripheral blood or thyroid tissue (not recorded which). The CDR3 protein sequence reads: CASSPSDRGGFGYTF. The nucleotide sequence is given as TGTGCCAGCAGCCCCTCGGACAGGGGAGGATTTGGCTACACCTTC.